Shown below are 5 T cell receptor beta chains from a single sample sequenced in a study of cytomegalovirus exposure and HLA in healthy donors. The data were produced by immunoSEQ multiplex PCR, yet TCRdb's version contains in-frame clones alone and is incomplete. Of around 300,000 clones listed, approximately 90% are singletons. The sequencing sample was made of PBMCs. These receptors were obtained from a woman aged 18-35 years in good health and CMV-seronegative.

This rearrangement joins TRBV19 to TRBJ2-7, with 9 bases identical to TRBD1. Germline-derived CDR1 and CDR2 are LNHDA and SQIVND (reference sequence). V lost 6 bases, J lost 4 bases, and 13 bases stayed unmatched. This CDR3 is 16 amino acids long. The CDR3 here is CASRIYVGQGLYEQYF. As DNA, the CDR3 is TGTGCCAGTAGGATCTACGTGGGACAGGGTTTGTACGAGCAGTACTTC. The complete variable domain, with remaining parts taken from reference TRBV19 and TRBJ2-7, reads DGGITQSPKYLFRKEGQNVTLSCEQNLNHDAMYWYRQDPGQGLRLIYYSQIVNDFQKGDIAEGYSVSREKKESFPLTVTSAQKNPTAFYLCASRIYVGQGLYEQYFGPGTRLTVT.

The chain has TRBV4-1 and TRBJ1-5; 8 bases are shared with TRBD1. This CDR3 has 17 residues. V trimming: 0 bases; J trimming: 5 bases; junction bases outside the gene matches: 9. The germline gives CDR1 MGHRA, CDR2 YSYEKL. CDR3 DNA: TGCGCCAGCAGCCAAGATGGGGGGGGCAGGGGGCATCAGCCCCAGCATTTT. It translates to CASSQDGGGRGHQPQHF.

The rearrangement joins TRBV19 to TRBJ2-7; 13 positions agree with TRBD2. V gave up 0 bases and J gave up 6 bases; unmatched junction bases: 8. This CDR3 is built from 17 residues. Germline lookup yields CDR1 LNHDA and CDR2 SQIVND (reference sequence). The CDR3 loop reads CASSIDTGTSGISEQYF. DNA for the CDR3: TGTGCCAGTAGTATAGATACCGGGACTAGCGGGATATCCGAGCAGTACTTC.

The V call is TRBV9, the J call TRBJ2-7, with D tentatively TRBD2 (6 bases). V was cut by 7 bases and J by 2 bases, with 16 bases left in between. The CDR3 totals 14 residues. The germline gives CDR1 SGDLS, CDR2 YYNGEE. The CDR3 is CASSFGTAAYEQYF. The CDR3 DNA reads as TGTGCCAGCTCGTTCGGGACTGCAGCCTACGAGCAGTACTTC.

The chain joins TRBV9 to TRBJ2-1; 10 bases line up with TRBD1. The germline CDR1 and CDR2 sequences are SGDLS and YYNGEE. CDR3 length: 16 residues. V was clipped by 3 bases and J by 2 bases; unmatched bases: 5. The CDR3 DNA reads TGTGCCAGCAGCGGACCCGGGACAGGGGCCTACAATGAGCAGTTCTTC. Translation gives CASSGPGTGAYNEQFF. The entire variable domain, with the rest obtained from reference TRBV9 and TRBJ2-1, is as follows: DSGVTQTPKHLITATGQRVTLRCSPRSGDLSVYWYQQSLDQGLQFLIQYYNGEERAKGNILERFSAQQFPDLHSELNLSSLELGDSALYFCASSGPGTGAYNEQFFGPGTRLTVL.